This TCR beta chain was documented in a study of chemoradiotherapy in HPV16-positive cancers. Looking at the study overall: Functional T-cell assays on a couple of HPV16-positive patients' cells defined candidate HPV-specific clones and common TCR motifs. Study-level results: In HPV16-positive patients, HPV-responsive T-cell expansion tracked better recurrence-free survival. Only a couple of HPV16-positive patients supplied the functional HPV-specificity definition. Candidate HPV-specific clones and E7-related TCR motifs grew in tumor during treatment.

CDR1 and CDR2 from the germline V gene are SGHTA and FQGNSA. The CDR3 length is 14 residues. Generated by immunoSEQ multiplex PCR, the TCRdb table keeps only in-frame clones and is missing some. The sample includes 4,500 or so clones, approximately 77% of them seen just once. As for this clone: Its target is not known. A junction boundary mismatches the germline segment, possibly from a read error.

This chain joins TRBV7-2 and TRBJ1-1; a possible D gene is TRBD1 (6 bases). This specimen consisted of tumor tissue, obtained from a patient who underwent chemoradiotherapy. This TCR was recovered from a human donor with HPV-associated anogenital cancer. Written as DNA, the CDR3 is TGTGCCAGCAGCTTAAGGCAGGGGAACGCTGAAGCTTTCTTT. Its protein is CASSLRQGNAEAFF. The full variable domain, rest sourced from reference TRBV7-2 and TRBJ1-1, is GAGVSQSPSNKVTEKGKDVELRCDPISGHTALYWYRQSLGQGLEFLIYFQGNSAPDKSGLPSDRFSAERTGGSVSTLTIQRTQQEDSAVYLCASSLRQGNAEAFFGQGTRLTVV.